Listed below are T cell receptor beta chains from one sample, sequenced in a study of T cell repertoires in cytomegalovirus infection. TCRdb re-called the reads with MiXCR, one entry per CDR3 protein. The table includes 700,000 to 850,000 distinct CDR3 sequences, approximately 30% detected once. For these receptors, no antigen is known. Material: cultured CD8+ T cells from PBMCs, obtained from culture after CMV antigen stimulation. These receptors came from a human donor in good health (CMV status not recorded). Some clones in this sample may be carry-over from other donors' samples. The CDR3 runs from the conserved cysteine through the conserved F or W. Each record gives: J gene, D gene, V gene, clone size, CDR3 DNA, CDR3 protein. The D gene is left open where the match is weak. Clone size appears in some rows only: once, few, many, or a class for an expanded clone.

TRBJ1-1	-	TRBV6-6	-	TGTGCCAGCAGTTACCCTGGATGGGCGGATACCATGAACAATGAAGCTTTCTTT	CASSYPGWADTMNNEAFF
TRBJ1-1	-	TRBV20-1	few	TGCAGTGCCCCCCGGGACCACACGGCTTTCTTT	CSAPRDHTAFF
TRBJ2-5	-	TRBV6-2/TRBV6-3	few	TGTGCCAGCAGTTACCCCGGGGGCCAAGAGACCCAGTACTTC	CASSYPGGQETQYF
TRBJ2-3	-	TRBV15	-	TGTGCCACCAGCAGAGATCTTATGGGCACAGATACGCAGTATTTT	CATSRDLMGTDTQYF
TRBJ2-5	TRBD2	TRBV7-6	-	TGTGCCAGCAGCCAGACTAGCGGGGGGTTAGGGACCCAGTACTTC	CASSQTSGGLGTQYF
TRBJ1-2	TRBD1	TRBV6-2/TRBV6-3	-	TGTGCCAGCACGACAGGGATTGGCTACACCTTC	CASTTGIGYTF
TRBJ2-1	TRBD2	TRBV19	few	TGTGCCAGTAGCCCCCTAGCGGGGGGCGAGGGGGAGCAGTTCTTC	CASSPLAGGEGEQFF
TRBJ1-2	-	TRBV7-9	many	TGTGCCAGCACCGAACCCGACAGATATGGCTACACCTTC	CASTEPDRYGYTF
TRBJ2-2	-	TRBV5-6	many	TGTGCCAGCAGCTTGGTCGGTCTCCGTTTAGGCACCGGGGAGCTGTTTTTT	CASSLVGLRLGTGELFF
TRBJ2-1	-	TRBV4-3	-	TGCGCCAGCAGCCAAGATCGAACACCGCGATACTACAATGAGCAGTTCTTC	CASSQDRTPRYYNEQFF
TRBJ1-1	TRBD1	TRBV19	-	TGTGCCAGTAGGGGGAACAGGGGATATGGGGACACTGAAGCTTTCTTT	CASRGNRGYGDTEAFF